In its sample, the clone carrying this T cell receptor beta chain was seen a few times. TCRdb independently ran MiXCR on the RACE reads; one entry per CDR3 protein. The sample lists over 55,000 distinct CDR3 sequences; around 10% were seen once. The time point is: patch test 3, about 24 weeks after DPC sensitization. Treatment reported: therapeutic diphenylcyclopropenone sensitization with weekly scalp DPC. The source of the sample is a study of human T cells and chemical hapten exposure. The germline gives CDR1 KGHSH, CDR2 LQKENI. Trimming cost V 9 bases and J 4 bases, with 22 bases left between them. This CDR3 contains 16 residues.

The rearrangement joins TRBV18 to TRBJ1-3, with D unclear. The sequences come from whole blood, collected in connection with sensitization to the hapten diphenylcyclopropenone (DPC). This sequence originates from a woman aged 45 to 65 with alopecia areata. Some clones in this sample may be carry-over from other donors' samples. DNA for the CDR3: TGTGCCAGTTCCCCCCCTGGCAGGTACTCCGGAAACACCATATATTTT. Protein: CASSPPGRYSGNTIYF.